A single sample is the source of the 23 T cell receptor beta chains below, sequenced in a study of T cells of healthy individuals. Via MiXCR, TCRdb re-called the 5' RACE reads, giving one row per CDR3 protein. This sample has about 60,000 distinct CDR3 sequences; under 20% occur once, and the top ten carry approximately 4.8%. Receptor source: a human donor in good health.

This clonotype has ten or more counts. The chain combines TRBV6-4 with TRBJ2-1; 11 bases match TRBD2. From germline, CDR1 is MRHNA and CDR2 SNTAGT. J gave up 9 bases and V 0 bases, and 4 bases lay outside the gene matches. This CDR3 is 15 amino acids long. In DNA form, the CDR3 reads TGTGCCAGCAGTGACTCGCTAGCGGGAGGTTTTGAGCAGTTCTTC. This sequence encodes CASSDSLAGGFEQFF.

There are many counts of this clonotype. CDR3 loop: CASSFGGPNYGYTF. The CDR3 bases are TGTGCCAGCAGTTTTGGGGGACCTAACTATGGCTACACCTTC. This rearrangement joins TRBV27 to TRBJ1-2; maybe TRBD1 (5 bases). Looked up from germline, CDR1 is MNHEY and CDR2 is SMNVEV (reference sequence). V was shortened by 3 bases and J by 0 bases, with 8 bases between the two germline ends. There are 14 residues in the CDR3.

The sample holds many counts of this clonotype. The chain is built from TRBV5-1 and TRBJ1-4; D may be TRBD1 (6 bases). Germline V gene data show CDR1 as SGHRS and CDR2 as YFSETQ. Trimming took 4 bases from V and 0 from J, leaving 10 bases between them. There are 15 residues in the CDR3. CDR3 DNA sequence: TGCGCCAGCAGCCACAGACAGGCAACTAATGAAAAACTGTTTTTT. Residues: CASSHRQATNEKLFF.

The J gene is TRBJ2-3, the V gene TRBV28, with 7 bases that match TRBD2. The CDR3 is 17 residues long. The V and J ends lost 3 bases and 6 bases, in that order; junction bases with no gene match: 15. Germline V gene lookup returns CDR1 MDHEN and CDR2 SYDVKM. The CDR3 here is CASSFYRLSGSGDTQYF. DNA for the CDR3: TGTGCCAGCAGTTTTTATCGGCTTTCGGGTAGCGGGGATACGCAGTATTTT.

The chain is built from TRBV2 and TRBJ1-2; 8 bases agree with TRBD1. Germline V lookup: CDR1 SNHLY, CDR2 FYNNEI. The CDR3 contains 13 residues. Trimming cost V 3 bases and J 8 bases; bases outside gene matches: 5. CDR3 protein: CASSDQGAWGYTF. CDR3 sequence (DNA): TGTGCCAGCAGTGATCAGGGGGCATGGGGCTACACCTTC.

This clonotype was observed many times. The rearrangement links TRBV27 to TRBJ1-5; 8 positions match TRBD1. The V segment lost 5 bases and the J segment 0 bases; nucleotides outside the gene matches: 6. From germline, CDR1 is MNHEY and CDR2 SMNVEV (reference sequence). The CDR3 contains 16 residues. The CDR3 DNA is TGTGCCAGCAGTCTCACCACAGGGGGTAGCAATCAGCCCCAGCATTTT. The encoded protein is CASSLTTGGSNQPQHF.

This clonotype was seen only a few times. The chain couples TRBV3-1 to TRBJ1-1; no firm D call. Germline values: CDR1 LGHDT, CDR2 YNNKEL (reference sequence). CDR3 length: 12 amino acids. V lost 1 base, J lost 1 base, and 1 base lay in between. The DNA of the CDR3 is TGTGCCAGCAGCCAAGGGAACACTGAAGCTTTCTTT. This gives the protein CASSQGNTEAFF.

This clonotype was observed at least ten times. The chain combines TRBV30 with TRBJ2-7, with D possibly matching TRBD2 (5 bases). V was cut by 0 bases and J by 6 bases, with 15 bases left in between. This CDR3 is 14 amino acids long. Germline V gives CDR1 GTSNPN, CDR2 SVGIG (reference sequence). The CDR3: CAWSVVLRDSEQYF. In nucleotides, the CDR3 is TGTGCCTGGAGTGTAGTTTTACGGGATAGCGAGCAGTACTTC.

V usage is TRBV2 and J usage is TRBJ2-7, with D hard to call. Trimming removed 4 bases at V and 1 base at J, with 5 bases between. CDR1 SNHLY and CDR2 FYNNEI come from the germline V gene. The CDR3 is 12 amino acids. CDR3 sequence: CASSVSSYEQYF. The CDR3 region has the DNA TGTGCCAGCAGTGTGTCTTCCTACGAGCAGTACTTC. Filled out from reference TRBV2 and TRBJ2-7, the complete variable domain reads EPEVTQTPSHQVTQMGQEVILRCVPISNHLYFYWYRQILGQKVEFLVSFYNNEISEKSEIFDDQFSVERPDGSNFTLKIRSTKLEDSAMYFCASSVSSYEQYFGPGTRLTVT.

This clonotype was detected a few times. The chain uses TRBV2 and TRBJ1-1, with unresolved D. Between the trimmed V and J ends, which lost 0 bases and 6 bases, there was a span of 11 bases. The CDR3 is made up of 14 amino acids. The germline V gene has CDR1 SNHLY and CDR2 FYNNEI. DNA for the CDR3: TGTGCCAGCAGTGAAGCGGGCCGGGTCGCTGAAGCTTTCTTT. Protein product: CASSEAGRVAEAFF.

This rearrangement joins TRBV27 to TRBJ1-3, with a weak D call TRBD1 (5 bases). The CDR3 contains 18 residues. Germline CDR1 MNHEY, CDR2 SMNVEV (reference sequence). Trimming took 6 bases from V and 4 from J, leaving 25 bases between them. The CDR3 sequence: CASSNRGPRALRGNTIYF. The CDR3 DNA is TGTGCCAGCAGCAATAGGGGCCCTAGGGCTCTTAGGGGAAACACCATATATTTT.

In its sample, this clonotype was seen many times. This chain connects TRBV20-1 to TRBJ2-3; D gene uncertain. The CDR3 length is 10 residues. Trimming stripped 5 bases from V and 6 bases from J, with 6 bases between. The germline CDR1 and CDR2 sequences are DFQATT and SNEGSKA (reference sequence). The CDR3 loop is CSAPSDTQYF. The CDR3 region has the DNA TGCAGTGCTCCTTCGGATACGCAGTATTTT.

CDR3 in amino acids: CATSRSARIGWPNEQFF. Here the CDR3 DNA reads TGTGCCACCAGCAGATCCGCTAGAATAGGTTGGCCCAATGAGCAGTTCTTC. J is TRBJ2-1 and V is TRBV15; D is uncertain. The ends were cut back, 2 bases at V and 6 bases at J, with 20 bases in the middle. The CDR3 length is 17 residues. Germline V gene sequence: CDR1 LNHNV, CDR2 YYDKDF (reference sequence).

This clonotype was counted many times. V gene TRBV29-1 combines with J gene TRBJ2-5; D remains ambiguous. Germline CDR1 and CDR2: SQVTM and ANQGSEA. V was pared by 6 bases and J by 0 bases, with 2 bases between. This CDR3 is 10 amino acids long. Written as DNA, the CDR3 is TGCAGCGTCCACCAAGAGACCCAGTACTTC. Its protein product is CSVHQETQYF. The variable domain in full, with the rest retrieved from reference TRBV29-1 and TRBJ2-5, is SAVISQKPSRDICQRGTSLTIQCQVDSQVTMMFWYRQQPGQSLTLIATANQGSEATYESGFVIDKFPISRPNLTFSTLTVSNMSPEDSSIYLCSVHQETQYFGPGTRLLVL.

V gene TRBV28 combines with J gene TRBJ2-5; D is perhaps TRBD1 (6 bases). The germline CDR1 and CDR2 sequences are MDHEN and SYDVKM. This CDR3 region has 13 residues. V was cut by 5 bases and J by 5 bases, with 12 bases left in between. The CDR3 is CASSLRGLETQYF. DNA for the CDR3: TGTGCCAGCAGTCTCAGGGGCTTGGAGACCCAGTACTTC.

This clonotype appeared a few times. J is TRBJ2-1 and V is TRBV6-2 or TRBV6-3, with D possibly TRBD2 on 6 matching bases. The germline V gene encodes CDR1 MNHEY and CDR2 SVGEGT. V lost 3 bases, J lost 6 bases, and 15 bases lay in between. The CDR3 runs to 15 residues. The CDR3 sequence is CASSYRAGRGNEQFF. The CDR3 coding sequence is TGTGCCAGCAGTTATAGGGCGGGAAGGGGCAATGAGCAGTTCTTC.

The rearrangement joins TRBV5-1 to TRBJ1-1; D is unresolved. Germline CDR1 and CDR2: SGHRS and YFSETQ. V was shortened by 4 bases and J by 1 base, with 17 bases between the two germline ends. This CDR3 is 16 amino acids long. The CDR3 loop reads CASSLAPASQNTEAFF. In DNA, the CDR3 is TGCGCCAGCAGCCTTGCTCCCGCCTCTCAGAACACTGAAGCTTTCTTT.

The chain uses TRBV23-1 and TRBJ2-2; tentative D call: TRBD1 (5 bases). TRBV23-1 is recorded as an ORF, its role being uncertain. Trimming stripped 8 bases from V and 3 bases from J, with 22 bases between. This CDR3 has 17 amino acids. CDR3 in DNA: TGCGCCAGCTCACGGCAGTCGGCAGGGTCGGACACCGGGGAGCTGTTTTTT. This sequence encodes CASSRQSAGSDTGELFF.

A word on this clonotype: Germline is not matched at one junction end, which may reflect a read error. The J gene is TRBJ1-4, the V gene TRBV7-9, with D unresolved. CDR3 length: 13 amino acids. Germline V gives CDR1 SEHNR, CDR2 FQNEAQ (reference sequence). CDR3 region: CVSSLAFTEKLFF. The CDR3 DNA reads TGTGTCAGCAGCTTAGCTTTTACTGAAAAACTGTTTTTT.

This clonotype has only a few counts. CDR3 sequence reads: CASSTPGSSYEQYF. The CDR3 DNA is TGTGCCAGCAGCACCCCGGGGAGCTCCTACGAGCAGTACTTC. The V call is TRBV5-5, the J call TRBJ2-7, with a possible D match to TRBD2 (5 bases). The CDR3 has 14 residues. Germline CDR1 SGHKS, CDR2 YYEKEE (reference sequence). V was cut by 4 bases and J by 0 bases, with 11 bases left in between.

V gene TRBV2 combines with J gene TRBJ1-4; D is possibly TRBD1 (5 bases). CDR1 and CDR2 from the germline V gene are SNHLY and FYNNEI. Between the trimmed V and J ends, which lost 2 bases and 5 bases, there was a span of 12 bases. This CDR3 has 15 residues. The CDR3 DNA reads TGTGCCAGCAGTGAAAGTCGGGGGAGGAATGAAAAACTGTTTTTT. Translating gives CASSESRGRNEKLFF.

This clonotype was counted at least ten times. The V and J genes are TRBV10-3 and TRBJ2-2; 10 nucleotides line up with TRBD1. Trimming at V came to 6 bases and at J to 1 base, leaving 2 bases not matched to a gene. This CDR3 region has 15 residues. Germline V gene sequence: CDR1 ENHRY, CDR2 SYGVKD. The CDR3 here is CAISRTGGNTGELFF. DNA of the CDR3: TGTGCCATCAGCCGGACAGGGGGGAACACCGGGGAGCTGTTTTTT.

For this clonotype: A single base separates this from a much larger clone, so it may be a read error. This chain connects TRBV28 to TRBJ1-5; tentatively, D is TRBD1 (5 bases). Per the germline V gene, CDR1 is MDHEN and CDR2 is SYDVKM. V was shortened by 2 bases and J by 4 bases, with 15 bases between the two germline ends. This CDR3 contains 16 residues. The CDR3 DNA is TGTGCCAGCAGTTTAATAATGGGACGGATTAATCAGCCCCAGCATTTT. This codes for CASSLIMGRINQPQHF. Full variable domain (rest looked up from reference TRBV28 and TRBJ1-5): DVKVTQSSRYLVKRTGEKVFLECVQDMDHENMFWYRQDPGLGLRLIYFSYDVKMKEKGDIPEGYSVSREKKERFSLILESASTNQTSMYLCASSLIMGRINQPQHFGDGTRLSIL.